A selection of T cell receptor beta chains follows, all from one sample in a study of response to subunit inactivated influenza vaccine. TCRdb recomputed calls from the RT-PCR reads with MiXCR, one row per CDR3 protein. The table shows approximately 680,000 distinct CDR3 sequences, with around a sixth occurring only once. The sequencing used PBMCs from blood, collected roughly 13 days after vaccination. These TCRs come from a man aged 45-60 years who received an inactivated influenza vaccine. CDR3s include the opening cysteine and the closing phenylalanine or tryptophan. Each record gives: D gene, J gene, clone size, V gene, CDR3 DNA, CDR3 protein. A D gene is named only where the DNA matches it firmly. Clone size is given for some rows only: seen once, a few or many times, or a class if the clone is expanded.

NA | TRBJ2-5 | NA | TRBV6-1 | TGTGCCAGCAGTGAATTGGCAGAGACCCAGTACTTC | CASSELAETQYF
NA | TRBJ2-3 | NA | TRBV12-3/TRBV12-4 | TGTGCCAGCAGGTTCTCCGCCGCCCTCTCAGATACGCAGTATTTT | CASRFSAALSDTQYF
NA | TRBJ2-7 | few | TRBV28 | TGTGCCAGCACGGGAAGGAACTACGAGCAGTACTTC | CASTGRNYEQYF
TRBD2 | TRBJ2-7 | few | TRBV7-9 | TGTGCCAGCAGCGGTAGCGGGAGCGACGAGCAGTACTTC | CASSGSGSDEQYF
NA | TRBJ2-3 | few | TRBV20-1 | TGCAGTGACCGCCGGGACACAGATACGCAGTATTTT | CSDRRDTDTQYF
TRBD1 | TRBJ1-2 | NA | TRBV4-3 | TGCGCCAGCAGCCAAGAGGGACAGATGAACTATGGCTACACCTTC | CASSQEGQMNYGYTF
NA | TRBJ2-3 | few | TRBV20-1 | TGCAGTGCTAGAGAAGGGATTGGAGATACGCAGTATTTT | CSAREGIGDTQYF
NA | TRBJ1-4 | few | TRBV4-2 | TGTGCCAGCAGCCAAGACGGCTCTGGGGAAAAACTGTTTTTT | CASSQDGSGEKLFF
NA | TRBJ2-1 | many | TRBV7-3 | TGTGCCAGCAGCTTAAGTAGCGGTAACAATGAGCAGTTCTTC | CASSLSSGNNEQFF
TRBD2 | TRBJ2-3 | NA | TRBV18 | TGTGCCAGCTCACAAACGACTAGCGGGAGTCTCGCAGATACGCAGTATTTT | CASSQTTSGSLADTQYF
TRBD2 | TRBJ2-7 | many | TRBV3-1 | TGTGCCAGCAGCCAGACCTTTACTAGCGAGTACGAGCAGTACTTC | CASSQTFTSEYEQYF
NA | TRBJ1-6 | NA | TRBV9 | TGTGCCAGCAGCGTAGAAGGTTCGGGCGGAGTCTATAATTCACCCCTCCACTTT | CASSVEGSGGVYNSPLHF
TRBD1 | TRBJ2-7 | many | TRBV29-1 | TGCAGCACAAGGGACAGGAGCTCCTACGAGCAGTACTTC | CSTRDRSSYEQYF
NA | TRBJ2-1 | many | TRBV3-1 | TGTGCCAGCAGCCAAGGCCCTGTTGCGGAAAGCTCCTACAATGAGCAGTTCTTC | CASSQGPVAESSYNEQFF
NA | TRBJ1-6 | NA | TRBV6-1 | TGTGCCAGCAGTCGAACCGGGACCTCTAATTCACCCCTCCACTTT | CASSRTGTSNSPLHF
TRBD2 | TRBJ2-3 | many | TRBV7-6 | TGTGCCAGCAGCTTAGTTACTAGCGGGAAAGATACGCAGTATTTT | CASSLVTSGKDTQYF
TRBD2 | TRBJ2-5 | NA | TRBV5-1 | TGCGCCAGCAGCTGGAAAGCGGGAGGTGAGACCCAGTACTTC | CASSWKAGGETQYF
NA | TRBJ1-3 | NA | TRBV4-1 | TGCGCCAGCAGCCAAGGGCATTCTGGAAACACCATATATTTT | CASSQGHSGNTIYF
TRBD2 | TRBJ2-7 | many | TRBV7-6 | TGTGCCAGCAGCCCAAGACTAGCGGGGGGGCTCGAGCAGTACTTC | CASSPRLAGGLEQYF
NA | TRBJ2-4 | NA | TRBV6-1 | TGTGCCAGCAGAGGCGGGGACAGCCCCAAAAACATTCAGTACTTC | CASRGGDSPKNIQYF
NA | TRBJ1-1 | NA | TRBV7-9 | TGTGCCAGCAGCTTATGGACAGCTACTGAAGCTTTCTTT | CASSLWTATEAFF
NA | TRBJ2-3 | few | TRBV4-3 | TGCGCCAGCAGCGAACGGGACACAAGCACAGATACGCAGTATTTT | CASSERDTSTDTQYF
NA | TRBJ1-4 | NA | TRBV7-9 | TGTGCCAGCAGCTTAGAGGGGATAGGTGAAAAACTGTTTTTT | CASSLEGIGEKLFF
TRBD2 | TRBJ2-2 | NA | TRBV20-1 | TGCAGTGCTAGAGACCTAAAAACTAGCGATCCCGGGGAGCTGTTTTTT | CSARDLKTSDPGELFF
TRBD2 | TRBJ2-1 | NA | TRBV29-1 | TGCAGCGTTGCGGGTCTGGGAGGGAAAAATAATGAGCAGTTCTTC | CSVAGLGGKNNEQFF
TRBD1 | TRBJ2-7 | few | TRBV7-2 | TGTGCCAGCAGCAAATCGACAGGGGCGCTATCCTACGAGCAGTACTTC | CASSKSTGALSYEQYF
NA | TRBJ2-3 | many | TRBV7-9 | TGTGCCAGCAGTGAAACAGATACGCAGTATTTT | CASSETDTQYF
NA | TRBJ1-5 | many | TRBV12-3/TRBV12-4 | TGTGCCAGCAGCCCAGACAGAAGCAATCAGCCCCAGCATTTT | CASSPDRSNQPQHF
NA | TRBJ1-5 | many | TRBV28 | TGTGCCAGCAGTTTCTGGGGGAGTAGCAATCAGCCCCAGCATTTT | CASSFWGSSNQPQHF
NA | TRBJ1-1 | many | TRBV4-3 | TGCGCCAGCAGCCACCGATGGGGTAAAGCGGCCGTGAACACTGAAGCTTTCTTT | CASSHRWGKAAVNTEAFF
TRBD2 | TRBJ2-3 | NA | TRBV7-2 | TGTGCCAGCAGCTTAGCGCCACTAGCGGGGGGTGTGGATACGCAGTATTTT | CASSLAPLAGGVDTQYF
NA | TRBJ2-7 | few | TRBV20-1 | TGCAGTGCTAGAGACAAATACGAGCAGTACTTC | CSARDKYEQYF
NA | TRBJ1-5 | NA | TRBV6-1 | TGTGCCAGCAGTGAGGCAGGCAATCAGCCCCAGCATTTT | CASSEAGNQPQHF
TRBD1 | TRBJ1-2 | NA | TRBV2 | TGTGCCAGCGGGAGACAGGGCCCAAACTATGGCTACACCTTC | CASGRQGPNYGYTF
TRBD1 | TRBJ2-7 | few | TRBV7-2 | TGTGCCAGCAGCTTAAATTCCCCGGGACAGGGGAGCTACGAGCAGTACTTC | CASSLNSPGQGSYEQYF
NA | TRBJ2-2 | few | TRBV5-4 | TGTGCCAGCAGCGGATCGGGGGATATGAGCGGGGAGCTGTTTTTT | CASSGSGDMSGELFF
NA | TRBJ2-1 | few | TRBV4-3 | TGCGCCAGCAGCCAAGATTACGGCTCCTACAATGAGCAGTTCTTC | CASSQDYGSYNEQFF
TRBD2 | TRBJ2-5 | few | TRBV2 | TGTGCCAGCAGTGGTCGAGCGGGATACCAAGAGACCCAGTACTTC | CASSGRAGYQETQYF
NA | TRBJ2-5 | few | TRBV11-2 | TGTGCCAGCAGCTTAGTCCGCTCTTTCGGTGGGGAGACCCAGTACTTC | CASSLVRSFGGETQYF
NA | TRBJ2-1 | NA | TRBV6-2/TRBV6-3 | TGTGCCAGCAGCCTCGGGACGTCGGATGAGCAGTTCTTC | CASSLGTSDEQFF
NA | TRBJ2-3 | few | TRBV20-1 | TGCAGTGCTAGCAGTGTTAGAGAGTCAGATACGCAGTATTTT | CSASSVRESDTQYF
TRBD2 | TRBJ2-1 | few | TRBV4-3 | TGCGCCAGCAGCCAAGGGGCCAGCGGGAAGGATAATGAGCAGTTCTTC | CASSQGASGKDNEQFF
TRBD2 | TRBJ2-5 | NA | TRBV24-1 | TGTGCCACCAGTGATGCGACTAGCGTCGCACAAGAGACCCAGTACTTC | CATSDATSVAQETQYF
TRBD2 | TRBJ2-6 | few | TRBV5-4 | TGTGCCAGCCGAAAACTAGCGGGGGGCTCTGGGGCCAACGTCCTGACTTTC | CASRKLAGGSGANVLTF
TRBD2 | TRBJ2-3 | NA | TRBV30 | TGTGCCTGGAGTCCGGAGCGGGGGACCGCCGGTACGCAGTATTTT | CAWSPERGTAGTQYF
TRBD1 | TRBJ2-7 | NA | TRBV3-1 | TGTGCCAGCAGCCGACGGGTCCCCGGGACAGGGAGCTACGAGCAGTACTTC | CASSRRVPGTGSYEQYF
TRBD2 | TRBJ2-1 | NA | TRBV29-1 | TGCAGCGTCCTTACTAGCGGGGCGAACAATGAGCAGTTCTTC | CSVLTSGANNEQFF
NA | TRBJ2-1 | few | TRBV7-6 | TGTGCCAGCAGCTTAGCTGACGCTGAGCAGTTCTTC | CASSLADAEQFF
NA | TRBJ1-3 | few | TRBV2 | TGTGCCAGCAGTTTAGCGGGTCGAAACACCATATATTTT | CASSLAGRNTIYF
NA | TRBJ2-1 | few | TRBV7-9 | TGTGCCAGCAGCTCAACCCCGGGACAAAGAAATGAGCAGTTCTTC | CASSSTPGQRNEQFF
TRBD2 | TRBJ2-3 | many | TRBV7-2 | TGTGCTAGCAGTCTGGGACTAGCTAGCACAGATACGCAGTATTTT | CASSLGLASTDTQYF
NA | TRBJ2-1 | NA | TRBV24-1 | TGTGCCACCAGTGACGTCCAAGGATCGGGTCTCGATGAGCAGTTCTTC | CATSDVQGSGLDEQFF
TRBD2 | TRBJ2-3 | few | TRBV3-1 | TGTGCCAGCAGCCAAGATCCCCTAGCGGGAGCAGATACGCAGTATTTT | CASSQDPLAGADTQYF
NA | TRBJ2-3 | few | TRBV20-1 | TGCAGTCCTGGGGAGGGCACAGATACGCAGTATTTT | CSPGEGTDTQYF
TRBD1 | TRBJ1-2 | NA | TRBV29-1 | TGCAGCGTTGTAACAGGGGAACGGTATGGCTACACCTTC | CSVVTGERYGYTF
NA | TRBJ2-2 | few | TRBV4-1 | TGCGCCAGCAGCCCTACGACCACCGGGGAGCTGTTTTTT | CASSPTTTGELFF
NA | TRBJ2-4 | NA | TRBV20-1 | TGCAGTGCTGATCCGGCGAGCCCGAACATTCAGTACTTC | CSADPASPNIQYF
TRBD2 | TRBJ2-1 | NA | TRBV2 | TGTGCCAGCAGGGATGGACTAGACAATGAGCAGTTCTTC | CASRDGLDNEQFF